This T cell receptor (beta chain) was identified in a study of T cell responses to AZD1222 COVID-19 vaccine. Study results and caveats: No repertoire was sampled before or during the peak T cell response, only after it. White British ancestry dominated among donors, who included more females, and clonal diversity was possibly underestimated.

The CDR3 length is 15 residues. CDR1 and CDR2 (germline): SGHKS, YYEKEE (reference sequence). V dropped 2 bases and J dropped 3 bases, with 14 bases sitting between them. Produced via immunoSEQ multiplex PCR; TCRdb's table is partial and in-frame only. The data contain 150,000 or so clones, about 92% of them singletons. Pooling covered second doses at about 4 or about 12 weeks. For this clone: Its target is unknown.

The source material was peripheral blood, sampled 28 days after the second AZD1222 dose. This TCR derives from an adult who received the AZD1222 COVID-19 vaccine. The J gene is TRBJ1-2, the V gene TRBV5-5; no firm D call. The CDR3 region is CASSLGPQEHYGYTF. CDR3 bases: TGTGCCAGCAGCTTAGGACCCCAGGAACACTATGGCTACACCTTC.